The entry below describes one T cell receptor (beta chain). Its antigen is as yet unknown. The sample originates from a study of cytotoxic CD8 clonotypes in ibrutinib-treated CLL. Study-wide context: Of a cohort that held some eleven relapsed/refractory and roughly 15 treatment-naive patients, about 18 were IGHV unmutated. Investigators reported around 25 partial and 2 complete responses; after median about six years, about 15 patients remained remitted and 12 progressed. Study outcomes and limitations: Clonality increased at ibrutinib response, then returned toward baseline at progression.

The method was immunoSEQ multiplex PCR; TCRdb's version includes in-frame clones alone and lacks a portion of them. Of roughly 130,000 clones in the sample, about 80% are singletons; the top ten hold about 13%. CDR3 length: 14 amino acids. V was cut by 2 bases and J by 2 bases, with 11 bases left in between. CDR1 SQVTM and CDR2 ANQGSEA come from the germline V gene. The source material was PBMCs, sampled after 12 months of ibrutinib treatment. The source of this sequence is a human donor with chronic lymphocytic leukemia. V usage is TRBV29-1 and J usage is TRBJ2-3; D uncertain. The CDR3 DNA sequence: TGCAGCGTTGAAAGGAGCCCCTCCACAGATACGCAGTATTTT. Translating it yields CSVERSPSTDTQYF.